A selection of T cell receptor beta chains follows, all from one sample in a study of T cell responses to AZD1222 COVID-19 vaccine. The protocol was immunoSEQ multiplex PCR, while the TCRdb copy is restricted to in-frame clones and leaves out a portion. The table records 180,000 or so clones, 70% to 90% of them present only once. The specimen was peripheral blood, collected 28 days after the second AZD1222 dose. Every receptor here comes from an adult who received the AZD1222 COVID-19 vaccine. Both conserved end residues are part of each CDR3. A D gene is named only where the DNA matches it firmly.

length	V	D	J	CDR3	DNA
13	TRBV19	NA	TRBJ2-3	CASSIARRDTQYF	TGTGCCAGTAGTATAGCCCGACGGGATACGCAGTATTTT
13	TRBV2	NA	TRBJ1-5	CATSDGDNQPQHF	TGTGCCACCTCAGACGGAGACAATCAGCCCCAGCATTTT
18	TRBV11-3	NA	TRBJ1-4	CASSLGVWQGSTNEKLFF	TGTGCCAGCAGCTTAGGAGTTTGGCAGGGATCAACTAATGAAAAACTGTTTTTT
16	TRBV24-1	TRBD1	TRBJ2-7	CATSAGLGQGSYEQYF	TGTGCCACCAGTGCCGGGCTCGGACAGGGGTCCTACGAGCAGTACTTC
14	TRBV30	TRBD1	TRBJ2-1	CAWSSAGGNNEQFF	TGTGCCTGGAGTTCGGCAGGGGGTAACAATGAGCAGTTCTTC
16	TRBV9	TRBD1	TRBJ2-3	CASSRQGRGLTDTQYF	TGTGCCAGCAGCAGACAGGGTCGGGGCCTTACAGATACGCAGTATTTT
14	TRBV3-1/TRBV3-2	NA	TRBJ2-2	CASSQGVDTGELFF	TGTGCCAGCAGCCAAGGGGTAGACACCGGGGAGCTGTTTTTT
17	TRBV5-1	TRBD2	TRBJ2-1	CASSPRGRAGGPNEQFF	TGCGCCAGCAGCCCCCGCGGGCGAGCGGGAGGGCCGAATGAGCAGTTCTTC
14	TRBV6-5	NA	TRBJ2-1	CASSLLGKSNEQFF	TGTGCCAGCAGCCTCCTTGGGAAAAGCAATGAGCAGTTCTTC
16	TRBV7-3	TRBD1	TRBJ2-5	CASSPGPPGGKETQYF	TGTGCCAGCAGCCCCGGCCCTCCAGGGGGCAAAGAGACCCAGTACTTC